This T cell receptor beta chain was sequenced during a study of OX40 agonist ivuxolimab in advanced cancers. Study-level background: Patients enrolled in dose escalation were diagnosed with hepatocellular carcinoma, melanoma, renal cell or head and neck cancer. Overall study results and limits: Average numbers of expanded clones were greater in CD8+ T cells than in CD4+. Those patients achieving a partial response at 0.1-3.0 mg/kg showed among the lowest clonal expansion.

It was autoimmune disease history or systemic immunosuppression that excluded patients. The protocol was immunoSEQ multiplex PCR, while the TCRdb copy is restricted to in-frame clones and leaves out a portion. The sample contains about 79,000 clones, 75% to 95% of which appear only once. On this clone itself: Its matching antigen is unknown.

Trimming shortened V by 0 bases and J by 6 bases, and 10 bases separated the two germline ends. This CDR3 is 15 amino acids long. Germline V CDR1 and CDR2: SGHRS, YFSETQ. The clonotype comes from an adult with an advanced solid tumor such as melanoma, head and neck, liver or kidney cancer. The chain joins TRBV5-1 to TRBJ1-6; D is undetermined. The material sequenced was CD4+ or CD8+ T cells sorted from blood, taken in a trial of the OX40 agonist ivuxolimab. The CDR3 sequence: CASSLAGPGNSPLHF. CDR3 in DNA: TGCGCCAGCAGCTTGGCGGGTCCTGGTAATTCACCCCTCCACTTT.